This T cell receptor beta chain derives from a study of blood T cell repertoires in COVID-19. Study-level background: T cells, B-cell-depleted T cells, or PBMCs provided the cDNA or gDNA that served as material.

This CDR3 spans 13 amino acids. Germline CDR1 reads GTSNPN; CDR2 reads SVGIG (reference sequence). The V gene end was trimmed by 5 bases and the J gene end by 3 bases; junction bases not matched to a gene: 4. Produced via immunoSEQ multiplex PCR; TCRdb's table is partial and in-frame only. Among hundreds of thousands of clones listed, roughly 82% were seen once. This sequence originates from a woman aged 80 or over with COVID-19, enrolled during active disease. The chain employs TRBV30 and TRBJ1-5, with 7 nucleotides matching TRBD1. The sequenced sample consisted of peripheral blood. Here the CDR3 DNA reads TGTGCCTGGGGGACAGTCAACAATCAGCCCCAGCATTTT. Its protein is CAWGTVNNQPQHF.